The 32 T cell receptor beta chains reported below all come from one sample, sequenced in a study of T cell changes during pregnancy in multiple sclerosis. The method was immunoSEQ multiplex PCR; TCRdb's version includes in-frame clones alone and lacks a portion of them. The sample has about 92,000 clones, 85% to 95% seen once. Sequenced here: peripheral blood, sampled in the first trimester of pregnancy. The receptor set was obtained from a female donor with multiple sclerosis, enrolled in a pregnancy study.

The chain recombines TRBV6-1 with TRBJ1-2; no clear D. The V gene's germline CDR1 is MNHNS and CDR2 SASEGT. The CDR3 is made up of 15 amino acids. Trimming shortened V by 4 bases and J by 0 bases, and 12 bases separated the two germline ends. The CDR3 loop reads CASSAGRTANYGYTF. As DNA, the CDR3 is TGTGCCAGCAGTGCCGGACGGACTGCTAACTATGGCTACACCTTC.

This rearrangement joins TRBV9 to TRBJ1-2; D is perhaps TRBD1 (6 bases). Germline CDR1 and CDR2: SGDLS and YYNGEE. Between the trimmed V and J ends, which lost 3 bases and 2 bases, there was a span of 11 bases. The CDR3 spans 14 residues. This CDR3 reads CASSARQVNYGYTF. The CDR3 DNA sequence: TGTGCCAGCAGCGCACGACAGGTGAACTATGGCTACACCTTC.

Comment on this clone: Relative to the germline gene, one junction end is altered; a read error may explain this. The chain couples TRBV9 to TRBJ2-3; 8 bases align to TRBD2. The germline V gene encodes CDR1 SGDLS and CDR2 YYNGEE. The CDR3 totals 11 residues. CDR3 protein: CASSPGGSLSF. CDR3 sequence (DNA): TGTGCCAGCAGTCCGGGGGGGTCCCTGTCTTTT.

The rearrangement uses TRBV6-5 and TRBJ2-5; the match to TRBD1 covers 8 bases. Unmatched junction bases numbered 5, after V lost 5 bases and J lost 3 bases. Germline CDR1 and CDR2: MNHEY and SVGAGI. The CDR3 spans 14 residues. This CDR3 is CASSTLDREETQYF. The CDR3 nucleotides read TGTGCCAGCAGTACCCTGGACAGGGAAGAGACCCAGTACTTC.

This clone was recorded only once. The gene calls are TRBV19 and TRBJ1-5; D call uncertain. Germline CDR1 is LNHDA and CDR2 is SQIVND (reference sequence). The germline V and J ends were trimmed by 4 bases and 6 bases, with 10 bases remaining between them. CDR3 length: 13 residues. The CDR3 DNA sequence: TGTGCCAGTAGTACCGTAATCGGTCAGCCCCAGCATTTT. Amino acid sequence: CASSTVIGQPQHF.

The chain couples TRBV6-5 to TRBJ1-2; 8 bases fit TRBD1. Germline V gene lookup returns CDR1 MNHEY and CDR2 SVGAGI. V shed 5 bases, J shed 4 bases, and the junction held 9 bases outside the gene matches. This CDR3 has 15 residues. The CDR3 is CASSPERTGSYGYTF. The CDR3 DNA reads TGTGCCAGCAGTCCTGAACGGACAGGGAGCTATGGCTACACCTTC.

The chain couples TRBV19 to TRBJ1-5, with D perhaps matching TRBD1 (5 bases). The V and J ends lost 2 bases and 7 bases respectively, with 15 bases between them. The germline gives CDR1 LNHDA, CDR2 SQIVND (reference sequence). The CDR3 covers 15 residues. CDR3: CASSIPGRVVQPQHF. For the CDR3, the DNA is TGTGCCAGTAGTATACCAGGGAGGGTCGTCCAGCCCCAGCATTTT.

The rearrangement uses TRBV6-5 and TRBJ2-1; the match to TRBD2 covers 11 bases. CDR3 length equals 15 residues. The V segment lost 0 bases and the J segment 5 bases; nucleotides outside the gene matches: 0. The V gene's germline CDR1 is MNHEY and CDR2 SVGAGI. In DNA, the CDR3 is TGTGCCAGCAGTTACTCGACTAGCGGGGACAATGAGCAGTTCTTC. Protein: CASSYSTSGDNEQFF.

The V and J genes are TRBV6-1 and TRBJ1-5; TRBD1 matches at 7 bases. Per the germline V gene, CDR1 is MNHNS and CDR2 is SASEGT. The CDR3 totals 13 residues. J lost 4 bases, V lost 4 bases, and 1 base had no gene match. For the CDR3, the DNA is TGTGCCAGCAGTGGGGGACAGAATCAGCCCCAGCATTTT. This codes for CASSGGQNQPQHF.

The chain couples TRBV27 to TRBJ2-1; TRBD2 is a possible D gene (5 bases). Germline assignment: CDR1 MNHEY and CDR2 SMNVEV (reference sequence). CDR3 length: 13 residues. Trimming pared 3 bases from V and 8 bases from J, leaving 11 bases between. CDR3 sequence reads: CASSFYAGDEQFF. The CDR3 DNA sequence: TGTGCCAGCAGTTTTTATGCGGGCGATGAGCAGTTCTTC.

The chain joins TRBV27 to TRBJ1-1; D remains unclear. Trimming took off 7 bases at V and 1 base at J, with 16 bases between the two ends. CDR3 length: 15 residues. Germline CDR1 and CDR2: MNHEY and SMNVEV (reference sequence). DNA of the CDR3: TGTGCCAGCAAGTTAGTCCTGGCGGGGAACACTGAAGCTTTCTTT. Residues: CASKLVLAGNTEAFF.

The rearrangement joins TRBV29-1 to TRBJ1-2; possibly TRBD1 for D (6 bases). Trimming took 7 bases from V and 7 from J, leaving 19 bases between them. The germline V gene has CDR1 SQVTM and CDR2 ANQGSEA. The CDR3 is 13 amino acids. The CDR3 region has the DNA TGCAGCGCTGGCGGGGGGGCCTCGGGTGGCTACACCTTC. This gives the protein CSAGGGASGGYTF.

The chain uses TRBV5-1 and TRBJ1-1; 9 bases agree with TRBD1. The germline CDR1 and CDR2 sequences are SGHRS and YFSETQ. Trimming at V came to 4 bases and at J to 3 bases, leaving 10 bases not matched to a gene. The CDR3 runs 16 residues. CDR3 sequence reads: CASSPGTGIWDTEAFF. CDR3 in DNA: TGCGCCAGCAGCCCAGGGACAGGGATTTGGGACACTGAAGCTTTCTTT.

This chain uses TRBV7-9 with TRBJ2-7; 11 bases are shared with TRBD2. This CDR3 contains 17 residues. From germline, CDR1 is SEHNR and CDR2 FQNEAQ (reference sequence). J was trimmed by 3 bases and V by 1 base; bases with no gene match: 8. CDR3 in DNA: TGTGCCAGCAGCTTAGAAACCTTGACTAGCGGGGTCTACGAGCAGTACTTC. Its translation is CASSLETLTSGVYEQYF.

The CDR3, as DNA: TGCGCCAGCAGCCAGGAATCCGGACAGGGGATTTACTATGGCTACACCTTC. It is translated as CASSQESGQGIYYGYTF. The chain uses TRBV4-1 and TRBJ1-2; 9 bases map to TRBD1. The length of the CDR3 is 17 residues. The germline V gene encodes CDR1 MGHRA and CDR2 YSYEKL. V dropped 3 bases and J dropped 3; count of bases not matched to a gene: 11.

This rearrangement joins TRBV27 to TRBJ1-1; D is unclear. This CDR3 is built from 11 residues. V lost 6 bases and J lost 5, with 7 bases in between. Germline-derived CDR1 and CDR2 are MNHEY and SMNVEV (reference sequence). In DNA, the CDR3 is TGTGCCAGCAGCACCGGGACTGAAGCTTTCTTT. This encodes CASSTGTEAFF.

This clone was seen only once. This chain connects TRBV2 to TRBJ2-5; 11 positions agree with TRBD2. V trimming: 4 bases; J trimming: 2 bases; junction bases outside the gene matches: 3. The germline gives CDR1 SNHLY, CDR2 FYNNEI. This CDR3 region has 15 residues. In nucleotides, the CDR3 is TGTGCCAGCAGTGGGGGACTAGCGGTTCAAGAGACCCAGTACTTC. Translating gives CASSGGLAVQETQYF.

J is TRBJ2-7 and V is TRBV7-3; D is unresolved. Germline lookup yields CDR1 SGHTA and CDR2 FQGTGA. The CDR3 runs to 12 residues. Trimming cost V 5 bases and J 7 bases, with 12 bases left between them. The CDR3 DNA reads TGTGCCAGCAGCACCGGCGGTGGGGAGCAGTACTTC. Translating gives CASSTGGGEQYF.

This clone was seen only once. The DNA of the CDR3 is TGTACGAGCGGGGTAGGCGGGGACTACAATGAGCAGTTCTTC. Translated, it gives CTSGVGGDYNEQFF. This chain uses TRBV6-5 with TRBJ2-1, with TRBD2 identical over 7 bases. The CDR3 spans 14 residues. CDR1 and CDR2 from the germline V gene are MNHEY and SVGAGI.

The chain couples TRBV21-1 to TRBJ2-7; TRBD1 reflects the table's D call only, with no check against the DNA. TRBV21-1 is shown as a pseudogene. This CDR3 is 21 amino acids long. CDR3 protein: CASSKESNLREPTGEIYEQYF. In nucleotides, the CDR3 is TGTGCCAGCAGCAAAGAATCGAACCTACGTGAGCCGACAGGGGAGATCTACGAGCAGTACTTC.

This clone was observed a few times. The rearrangement uses TRBV9 and TRBJ1-1; D is ambiguous. The CDR3 has 13 amino acids. CDR1 and CDR2 (germline): SGDLS, YYNGEE. Trimming took 0 bases from V and 1 from J, leaving 4 bases between them. CDR3 amino acids: CASSVDGNTEAFF. CDR3 nucleotides: TGTGCCAGCAGCGTAGACGGGAACACTGAAGCTTTCTTT.

The chain has TRBV7-9 and TRBJ1-2; D ambiguous. This CDR3 region has 14 residues. The ends were cut back, 5 bases at V and 4 bases at J, with 14 bases in the middle. Germline values: CDR1 SEHNR, CDR2 FQNEAQ (reference sequence). The CDR3 nucleotides are TGTGCCAGCAGCCCCCCTATCTCTCCCTATGGCTACACCTTC. Residues: CASSPPISPYGYTF. Full variable domain (remainder filled in from reference TRBV7-9 and TRBJ1-2): DTGVSQNPRHKITKRGQNVTFRCDPISEHNRLYWYRQTLGQGPEFLTYFQNEAQLEKSRLLSDRFSAERPKGSFSTLEIQRTEQGDSAMYLCASSPPISPYGYTFGSGTRLTVV.

The V call is TRBV7-9, the J call TRBJ1-1; 8 positions agree with TRBD1. This CDR3 is built from 14 residues. Germline CDR1 is SEHNR and CDR2 is FQNEAQ (reference sequence). V lost 5 bases and J lost 3; bases outside the gene matches: 5. This chain's CDR3 is CASSGGQADTEAFF. For the CDR3, the DNA is TGTGCCAGCAGCGGGGGACAGGCGGACACTGAAGCTTTCTTT.

The chain couples TRBV27 to TRBJ1-5; 8 bases are shared with TRBD1. V lost 4 bases and J lost 7; bases outside the gene matches: 6. There are 14 residues in the CDR3. The germline V gene encodes CDR1 MNHEY and CDR2 SMNVEV (reference sequence). The CDR3 here is CASSSTGVEQPQHF. The DNA for the CDR3 is TGTGCCAGCAGTTCGACAGGGGTGGAACAGCCCCAGCATTTT.

The chain carries TRBV7-9 and TRBJ2-1; 7 bases map to TRBD1. V lost 5 bases to trimming and J lost 13 bases; unmatched junction nucleotides: 11. The V gene's germline CDR1 is SEHNR and CDR2 FQNEAQ (reference sequence). The CDR3 totals 13 residues. The CDR3 loop is CASSVGGTADQFF. DNA of the CDR3: TGTGCCAGCAGCGTCGGTGGGACAGCGGACCAGTTCTTC. The full variable domain, its missing parts supplied by reference TRBV7-9 and TRBJ2-1, is DTGVSQNPRHKITKRGQNVTFRCDPISEHNRLYWYRQTLGQGPEFLTYFQNEAQLEKSRLLSDRFSAERPKGSFSTLEIQRTEQGDSAMYLCASSVGGTADQFFGPGTRLTVL.

V gene TRBV7-6 combines with J gene TRBJ2-7, with 7 bases that match TRBD1. CDR3 size: 14 residues. Germline V gene data show CDR1 as SGHVS and CDR2 as FNYEAQ. The V and J ends lost 1 base and 2 bases, in that order; junction bases with no gene match: 2. The CDR3 region has the DNA TGTGCCAGCAGCTTAGAGGGGGCCACCTACGAGCAGTACTTC. It codes for CASSLEGATYEQYF.

This chain joins TRBV7-9 and TRBJ1-1; D unclear. Germline assignment: CDR1 SEHNR and CDR2 FQNEAQ (reference sequence). The V end lost 8 bases, the J end lost 0 bases, and 7 bases lay between the germline ends. The CDR3 contains 12 residues. CDR3 residues: CASFGVNTEAFF. CDR3 in DNA: TGTGCCAGCTTTGGAGTGAACACTGAAGCTTTCTTT.

CDR3 in amino acids: CASSESGNYEQYF. The CDR3, as DNA: TGTGCCAGCAGTGAGTCAGGGAACTACGAGCAGTACTTC. J is TRBJ2-7 and V is TRBV2; D perhaps matches TRBD1 (5 bases). CDR1 and CDR2 (germline): SNHLY, FYNNEI. The CDR3 runs to 13 residues. The V end lost 3 bases, the J end lost 3 bases, and 9 bases lay between the germline ends.

There are a few counts of this clone. This chain links TRBV4-1 with TRBJ1-5; 7 nucleotides agree with TRBD1. Germline V gene lookup returns CDR1 MGHRA and CDR2 YSYEKL. The CDR3 loop spans 16 amino acids. Trimming at V came to 2 bases and at J to 4 bases, leaving 8 bases not matched to a gene. CDR3 coding DNA: TGCGCCAGCAGCCAAATACCAGGGGGGAAAAATCAGCCCCAGCATTTT. This encodes CASSQIPGGKNQPQHF.

J is TRBJ2-3 and V is TRBV14; tentatively, D is TRBD2 (5 bases). This CDR3 spans 13 amino acids. Germline V gives CDR1 SGHDN, CDR2 FVKESK. V lost 2 bases and J 5 bases, leaving 8 bases between the germline ends. The CDR3 coding sequence is TGTGCCAGCAGCCAAAGGCGGGTAGATACGCAGTATTTT. This encodes CASSQRRVDTQYF.

The CDR3 DNA follows: TGTGCCAGTAAGACCCACGGGACAACGAACACTGAAGCTTTCTTT. It encodes CASKTHGTTNTEAFF. The V gene is TRBV19, the J gene TRBJ1-1, with D possibly TRBD1 on 6 matching bases. This CDR3 has 15 amino acids. The germline V and J ends were trimmed by 7 bases and 1 base, with 16 bases remaining between them. Germline V gives CDR1 LNHDA, CDR2 SQIVND (reference sequence).

This chain joins TRBV5-1 and TRBJ2-5; D is perhaps TRBD1 (7 bases). The CDR3 contains 19 residues. Germline V lookup: CDR1 SGHRS, CDR2 YFSETQ. Trimming stripped 0 bases from V and 1 base from J, with 22 bases between. The CDR3 coding sequence is TGCGCCAGCAGCTTGGAAGTTGGCGGCGGGACAGCCCTCCAAGAGACCCAGTACTTC. This encodes CASSLEVGGGTALQETQYF.